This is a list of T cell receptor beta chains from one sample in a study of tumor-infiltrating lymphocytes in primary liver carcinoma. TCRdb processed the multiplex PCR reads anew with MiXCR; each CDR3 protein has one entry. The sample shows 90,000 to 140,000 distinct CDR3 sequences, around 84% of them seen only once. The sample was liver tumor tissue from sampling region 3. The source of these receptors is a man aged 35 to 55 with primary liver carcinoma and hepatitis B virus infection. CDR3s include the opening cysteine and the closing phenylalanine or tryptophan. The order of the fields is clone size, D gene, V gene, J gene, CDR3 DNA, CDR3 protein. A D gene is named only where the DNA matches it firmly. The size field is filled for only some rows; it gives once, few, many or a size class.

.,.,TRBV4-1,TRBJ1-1,TGCGCCAGCAACCAAGATTCGGGGGTACAGAACAGTGAAGCTTTCTTT,CASNQDSGVQNSEAFF
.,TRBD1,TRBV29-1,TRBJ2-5,TGCAGCGGCCAGGGGACAGATTCCAAGACCCAGTACTTC,CSGQGTDSKTQYF
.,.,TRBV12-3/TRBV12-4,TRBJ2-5,TGTGCCAGCAGCTTGGCGGGGACAGAGACCCAGCACTTC,CASSLAGTETQHF
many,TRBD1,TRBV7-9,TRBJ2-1,TGTGCCAGCTATTACACCGGGACAGGGAACAATGAGCAGTTCTTC,CASYYTGTGNNEQFF
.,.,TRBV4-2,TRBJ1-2,TGTCCCAGCAGCCAAGATAGGACTGCGAATGGCTACACCTTC,CPSSQDRTANGYTF
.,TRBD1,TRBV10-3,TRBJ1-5,TGTGCCACTATCGGGACAGACCAGGCGCCTCAGCATTTT,CATIGTDQAPQHF
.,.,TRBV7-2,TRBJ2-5,TGTGCCAGCAGCTCTAACGGGGGGCGAGAGACCCAGTACTTC,CASSSNGGRETQYF
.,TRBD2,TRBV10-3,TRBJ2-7,TGTGCCATCAGGGGTCCCCCCGGGACTAGCCTTACGTTTGGCAAGCAGTACTTC,CAIRGPPGTSLTFGKQYF
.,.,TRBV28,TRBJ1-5,TGTGTCAGCAGCCCAGGGGATTATCGCAATCAGCCCCAGCATTTT,CVSSPGDYRNQPQHF
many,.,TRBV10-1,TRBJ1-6,TGCGCCAGCAGTGAGGGATTTGAGTCACCCCTCCACTTT,CASSEGFESPLHF
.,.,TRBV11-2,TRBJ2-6,TGTGCCACCCTGCGGCCGCGCTCTGAGACCAACGTCCTGACTTTC,CATLRPRSETNVLTF
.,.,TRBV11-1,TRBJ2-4,TGTGCCATCAGCTCTCCCGAGATTAGTGGGATCAAAAACATTCAGTATTTC,CAISSPEISGIKNIQYF
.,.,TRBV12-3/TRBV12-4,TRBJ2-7,TGTGCCAGCAGTAAATTTTCGGCAGGCTCTTACGTGCAGTACTTC,CASSKFSAGSYVQYF
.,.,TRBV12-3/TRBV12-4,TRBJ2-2,TGTGCCAGCAGTTTTAGGGGAGCAGTAAGCACCGGGGAGCTGTTTTTT,CASSFRGAVSTGELFF
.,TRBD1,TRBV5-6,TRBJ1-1,TGTGCCAGCAGCTTAGCACAGACAGGGACTGAAACTTTCTTT,CASSLAQTGTETFF
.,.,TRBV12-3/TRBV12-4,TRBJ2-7,TGTGCCAGCAATCCTGGACAGAACGGGTACCACGAGCAGTACTTC,CASNPGQNGYHEQYF
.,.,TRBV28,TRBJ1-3,TGTGTCAGCAGTGTGAGCGGGTCTGGAAACACCATATATTTT,CVSSVSGSGNTIYF
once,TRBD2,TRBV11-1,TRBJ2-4,TGTACCAGCTTCTTTCCCTGGACTAGCGGGACCAAAAACATTCAGTACTTC,CTSFFPWTSGTKNIQYF
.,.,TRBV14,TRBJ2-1,TGTGCCAGCAACCAAAATCACGACACCAGTGAGCAGTTCTTC,CASNQNHDTSEQFF
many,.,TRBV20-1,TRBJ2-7,TGCAGTTATTTTGGGGACTCCTACGAGCAGTACTTC,CSYFGDSYEQYF
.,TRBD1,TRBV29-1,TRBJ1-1,TGCATCGTAGAGGGACAGGGGAAAACTGATGCTTTCTTT,CIVEGQGKTDAFF
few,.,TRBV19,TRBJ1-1,TGTGCCAGTAAATCTCCGGTGAACACTGAAGCTTTCTTT,CASKSPVNTEAFF
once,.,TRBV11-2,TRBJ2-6,TGTGCCTCCCAGCTGTCGCGCTCTGGGGCCAACGTCCTGACTTTC,CASQLSRSGANVLTF
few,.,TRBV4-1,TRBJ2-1,TGCGTCAGCAGCCAAGCGAGTGGAGGGAGGTACAATGAGCAGTTCTTC,CVSSQASGGRYNEQFF
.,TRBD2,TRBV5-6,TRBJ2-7,TGTGCCAGCAGCTCCGGGACTATCTGCCTCGGGCAGTACTTC,CASSSGTICLGQYF
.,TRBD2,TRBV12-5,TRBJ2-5,TGTGTTAATGGTCCTGGACTAGCGCGAGAGACCCAGTACTTC,CVNGPGLARETQYF
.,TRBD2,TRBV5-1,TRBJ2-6,TGCGCCAGCAGTTCCCCCTCTAGCGGATACCCTCTCAGCTCTGGGGTCAACGTCCTGACTTTC,CASSSPSSGYPLSSGVNVLTF
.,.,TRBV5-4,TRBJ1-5,TGTGCCAGCAATCGCGACGGAATTAGCAATCAGCCCCAGCATTTT,CASNRDGISNQPQHF
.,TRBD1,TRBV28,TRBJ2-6,TGTGTCACCGCCCTAGGGGGCGTCTCTGGGGCCAACGTCCTGACTTTC,CVTALGGVSGANVLTF
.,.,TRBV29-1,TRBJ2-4,TGCACTGTTGAAAAGGCGGTTCTAACCAAAAACATTCAGTACTTC,CTVEKAVLTKNIQYF
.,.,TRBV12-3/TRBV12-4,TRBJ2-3,TGTGCCAACAGTCGCACAGTTACGCAGTATTTT,CANSRTVTQYF
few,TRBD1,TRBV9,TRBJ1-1,TGTGCCAGCACCACTGGGACAGGGGGCGCGAGCACTGAAGCTTTCTTT,CASTTGTGGASTEAFF
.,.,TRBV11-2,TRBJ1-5,TGTGCCAGCAGCTTTGTAGGGGTAGCAGGGAGCAATCAGGCCCAGCATTTT,CASSFVGVAGSNQAQHF
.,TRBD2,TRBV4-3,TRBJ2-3,TGCGCCAGCAGCCAAGATTTTCGCTCAGGGACTAGCGGGAGAGCAGATACGCAGTATTTT,CASSQDFRSGTSGRADTQYF
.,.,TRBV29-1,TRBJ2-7,TGCAGCGTCCTCTTCGGGGCTGAGCAGTACTTC,CSVLFGAEQYF
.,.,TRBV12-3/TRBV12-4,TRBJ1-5,TGTGTCGGCAGCCTCTTAGACGATCAGCCCCAGCATTTT,CVGSLLDDQPQHF
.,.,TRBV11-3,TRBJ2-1,TGTGCTAGCAGCTCAAATGCCAACGAGCAGTTCTTC,CASSSNANEQFF
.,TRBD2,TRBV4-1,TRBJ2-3,TGCGTCAGCAGTCAAGATCGGACTAGCGGGAGCACAGATACGCAGTATTTT,CVSSQDRTSGSTDTQYF
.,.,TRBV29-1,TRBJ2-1,TGCAGTGTTGGTGCGCACAATGAGCAATTCTTC,CSVGAHNEQFF
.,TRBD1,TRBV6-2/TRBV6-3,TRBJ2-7,TGTGTTAGCAGCCTCCGGGACAGGGCCAACGAGCAGTACTTC,CVSSLRDRANEQYF
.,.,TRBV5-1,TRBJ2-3,TGCGCCAGCAACTTGAACGGCCGTGCTAGCACAGAAACGCAGTATTTT,CASNLNGRASTETQYF
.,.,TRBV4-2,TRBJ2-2,TGTGCCAGCAGCCAGTTGACGGACCACACCGGGGAGCTGTATTTT,CASSQLTDHTGELYF
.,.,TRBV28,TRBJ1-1,TGTGCCAACAGATTCCCCGGGTTCTCCAACGGAGCTCTCTTT,CANRFPGFSNGALF
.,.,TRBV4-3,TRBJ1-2,TGCGCCAGCAGTCAAGATTCAGGCTTGGGGGGCTACAGCTTC,CASSQDSGLGGYSF
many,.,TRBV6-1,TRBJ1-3,TGTGCCAGCAGTGATCTGTTAGGGACCTCCTCTGGAAACACCATATATTTT,CASSDLLGTSSGNTIYF
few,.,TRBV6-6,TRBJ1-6,TGTACTAGCGAGACAGGCGGCCAATCACCCCTCCACTTT,CTSETGGQSPLHF
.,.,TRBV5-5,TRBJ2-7,TGTGTCAGCAGCTTCGGACCCTCCTACGAGCAGTACTTC,CVSSFGPSYEQYF
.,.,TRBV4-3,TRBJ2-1,TGCGCCAGCAGCCTGGACAAGGGGGGGAATGAGCAGCTCTTC,CASSLDKGGNEQLF
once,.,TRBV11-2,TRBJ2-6,TGTGCCACCAAGCGGCCACACTCTGGGGCCAACGTCCTGACTTTC,CATKRPHSGANVLTF
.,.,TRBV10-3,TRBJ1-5,TGTGCCATCAGTGGAGGTCAGGGCATAGGGCGGCCCCAGCATTTT,CAISGGQGIGRPQHF
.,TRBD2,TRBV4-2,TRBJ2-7,TGTGCCAGTAGCCTGTCCTACGGGAGGGGCACGAAAGAGCAGCACTTC,CASSLSYGRGTKEQHF
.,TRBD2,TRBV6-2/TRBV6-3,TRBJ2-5,TGTGCCACCAGTGGACTAGTGAGAGAGGAAGAGACCCAGTACTTC,CATSGLVREEETQYF
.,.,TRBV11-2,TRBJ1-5,TGTGCCAGCAGCTTAGTAGGGGTAACGGGGAGCAGTCAGCCCCAGCACTTT,CASSLVGVTGSSQPQHF
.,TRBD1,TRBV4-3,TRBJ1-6,TGTGCCAGCAGCACCTGGGACAGCGGAAGGAATTCACCCCTCCACTTT,CASSTWDSGRNSPLHF
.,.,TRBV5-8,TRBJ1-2,TGTGCCAGCACATGGGATATTAACTATGGCTACACCTTC,CASTWDINYGYTF
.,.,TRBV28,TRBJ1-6,TGTGCCAGCAGCTTTACTTCACTCCTCCGCTTT,CASSFTSLLRF
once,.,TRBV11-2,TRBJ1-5,TGTGCCAGCAGCTCAGCAGGGGTAACAGGGAGCAATCAGCCCCAACATTTT,CASSSAGVTGSNQPQHF